A selection of T cell receptor beta chains follows, all from one sample in a study of T cells in Graves' hyperthyroidism and ophthalmopathy. TCRdb reprocessed the multiplex PCR reads with MiXCR, giving one entry per CDR3 protein. The sample has 600,000 to 650,000 distinct CDR3 sequences, 20% seen once. The sample was blood. These receptors originate from a man between 25 and 39 years old with Graves' ophthalmopathy. The CDR3 runs from the conserved cysteine through the conserved F or W. D genes are given only for firm matches. Expanded clones get a size class; other rows say once, few or many, or leave the size out.

len	v_gene	d_gene	abundance	j_gene	CDR3aa	CDR3nt
15	TRBV27	-	few	TRBJ2-7	CASSPDTLSSYEQYF	TGTGCCAGCAGTCCGGACACGCTCTCCTCCTACGAGCAGTACTTC
16	TRBV27	TRBD2	many	TRBJ2-1	CASSPLSIPGGTEQFF	TGTGCCAGCAGTCCCCTATCGATTCCGGGAGGGACTGAGCAGTTCTTC
14	TRBV3-1	TRBD1	few	TRBJ1-6	CASSLRTGNSPLHF	TGTGCCAGCAGCCTCAGGACAGGGAACTCACCCCTCCACTTT
14	TRBV7-2	-	many	TRBJ2-3	CASSLVRESDTQYF	TGTGCCAGCAGCTTAGTGAGGGAGTCAGATACGCAGTATTTT
16	TRBV27	TRBD1	few	TRBJ2-1	CASSRRSGQQYNEQFF	TGTGCCAGCAGTCGAAGATCGGGACAGCAATACAATGAGCAGTTCTTC
19	TRBV4-3	TRBD2	few	TRBJ2-1	CASSQGDQAGRYPYNEQFF	TGCGCCAGCAGCCAAGGGGATCAAGCGGGACGCTACCCCTACAATGAGCAGTTCTTC
15	TRBV7-2	-	many	TRBJ1-1	CASSLDPVINTEAFF	TGTGCCAGCAGCTTAGATCCGGTTATCAACACTGAAGCTTTCTTT
13	TRBV3-1	-	many	TRBJ1-5	CASSQGFDQPQHF	TGTGCCAGCAGCCAAGGTTTCGATCAGCCCCAGCATTTT
14	TRBV27	-	few	TRBJ2-1	CASSPANSYNEQFF	TGTGCCAGCAGTCCAGCGAACTCCTACAATGAGCAGTTCTTC
13	TRBV2	TRBD1	many	TRBJ1-5	CASRRQGGQPQHF	TGTGCCAGCAGAAGACAGGGCGGACAGCCCCAGCATTTT
17	TRBV11-3	-	few	TRBJ2-2	CASSLGTDSSNTGELFF	TGTGCCAGCAGCTTAGGGACGGACAGCTCGAACACCGGGGAGCTGTTTTTT
17	TRBV6-1	-	few	TRBJ2-3	CASSDIPPGLRPDTQYF	TGTGCCAGCAGTGACATACCTCCGGGACTGCGCCCAGATACGCAGTATTTT
15	TRBV5-1	TRBD1	many	TRBJ2-7	CASSLEAGTGGEQYF	TGCGCCAGCAGCTTGGAAGCCGGGACAGGCGGCGAGCAGTACTTC
14	TRBV12-3/TRBV12-4	-	many	TRBJ1-1	CASSFEGRTTEAFF	TGTGCCAGCAGTTTTGAGGGACGGACCACTGAAGCTTTCTTT
14	TRBV6-6	-	-	TRBJ2-3	CASSYSSRPDTQYF	TGTGCCAGCAGTTACTCATCAAGACCAGATACGCAGTATTTT
15	TRBV5-1	-	many	TRBJ2-7	CASSLGGQGTYEQYF	TGCGCCAGCAGCTTGGGAGGTCAGGGCACCTACGAGCAGTACTTC
14	TRBV7-2	-	many	TRBJ1-1	CASSVGQINTEAFF	TGTGCCAGCAGCGTTGGACAAATTAACACTGAAGCTTTCTTT
16	TRBV7-2	TRBD1	many	TRBJ2-7	CASSLGPTGGSYEQYF	TGTGCCAGCAGCTTGGGTCCGACAGGGGGCTCCTACGAGCAGTACTTC
15	TRBV5-1	TRBD1	few	TRBJ2-4	CASSRLPGTENIQYF	TGCGCCAGCAGCCGACTTCCCGGGACAGAAAACATTCAGTACTTC
15	TRBV12-3/TRBV12-4	TRBD1	-	TRBJ1-6	CASRPRDRGNSPLHF	TGTGCCAGCAGACCCCGGGACAGGGGTAATTCACCCCTCCACTTT
16	TRBV7-2	TRBD2	few	TRBJ2-3	CASSPTGLAGVDTQYF	TGTGCCAGCAGCCCCACGGGACTAGCGGGAGTGGATACGCAGTATTTT
18	TRBV5-1	-	-	TRBJ2-1	CASSFLPTGSVDYNEQFF	TGCGCCAGCAGCTTTTTGCCCACAGGGTCGGTAGACTACAATGAGCAGTTCTTC
17	TRBV6-1	TRBD1	-	TRBJ2-7	CASTAGPGQGIPYEQYF	TGTGCCAGCACGGCTGGACCGGGACAGGGGATTCCCTACGAGCAGTACTTC
13	TRBV6-1	-	few	TRBJ2-3	CASRSQGADTQYF	TGTGCCAGCAGAAGTCAGGGCGCAGATACGCAGTATTTT
11	TRBV27	-	-	TRBJ2-1	CASRLVSVEFF	TGTGCCAGCAGACTAGTGTCCGTAGAGTTCTTC
15	TRBV7-9	TRBD1	few	TRBJ2-1	CASSSTGTGYGEQFF	TGTGCCAGCAGCTCAACCGGGACAGGGTATGGTGAGCAGTTCTTC
13	TRBV7-2	-	-	TRBJ2-5	CASSLPPTGKKYF	TGTGCCAGCAGCTTGCCACCAACCGGGAAAAAGTACTTC
12	TRBV25-1	-	-	TRBJ1-1	CASSEIVTEAFF	TGTGCCAGCAGTGAAATAGTCACTGAAGCTTTCTTT
16	TRBV27	TRBD2	-	TRBJ2-1	CASSFGDRLADNEQFF	TGTGCCAGCAGTTTTGGGGACCGCCTAGCGGACAATGAGCAGTTCTTC
15	TRBV20-1	TRBD1	many	TRBJ2-3	CSARDLNRGTDTQYF	TGCAGTGCTAGAGATCTGAACAGGGGTACAGATACGCAGTATTTT
20	TRBV28	TRBD2	many	TRBJ2-3	CASSPPGLAGAHGSTDTQYF	TGTGCCAGCAGTCCGCCCGGACTAGCGGGAGCTCACGGGAGCACAGATACGCAGTATTTT
14	TRBV28	TRBD1	many	TRBJ2-7	CASSYGTGGHEQYF	TGTGCCAGCAGTTACGGGACAGGGGGTCACGAGCAGTACTTC
13	TRBV7-9	-	many	TRBJ1-2	CASKGSSNYGYTF	TGTGCCAGCAAGGGATCGTCTAACTATGGCTACACCTTC